This is a list of T cell receptor beta chains from one sample in a study of breast tumors, draining lymph nodes, adjacent tissues. TCRdb fed the multiplex PCR reads into MiXCR, producing one record per CDR3 protein. This table has approximately 140,000 distinct CDR3 sequences, approximately 29% appearing once. Sample: axillary lymph node tissue. These receptors were obtained from a female donor with breast cancer. Some clones in this sample may be carry-over from other donors' samples. The CDR3 runs from the conserved cysteine through the conserved F or W. Fields, in order: clone size, J gene, V gene, D gene, CDR3 protein, CDR3 DNA. D genes are given only for firm matches. Some rows have no size entry. The others give once, few or many, or a class for an expanded clone.

NA,TRBJ1-1,TRBV2,TRBD1,CASSWTGATEAFF,TGTGCCAGCAGCTGGACAGGAGCCACTGAAGCTTTCTTT
many,TRBJ1-6,TRBV6-1,TRBD1,CASSELWQGVSPLHF,TGTGCCAGCAGTGAACTATGGCAGGGGGTTTCACCCCTCCACTTT
many,TRBJ1-2,TRBV10-2,TRBD1,CASGLGTDNYGYTF,TGCGCCAGTGGCCTAGGGACAGATAACTATGGCTACACCTTC
many,TRBJ1-4,TRBV5-1,TRBD1,CASTRQGGGNEKLFF,TGCGCCAGCACCAGACAGGGGGGCGGTAATGAAAAACTGTTTTTT
many,TRBJ1-2,TRBV30,NA,CAWRGLFGGGYTF,TGTGCCTGGAGAGGACTTTTTGGTGGTGGCTACACCTTC
many,TRBJ1-2,TRBV5-8,TRBD1,CASSSGQGNGYTF,TGTGCCAGCAGCTCGGGACAGGGTAATGGCTACACCTTC
many,TRBJ1-3,TRBV6-5,TRBD1,CASSHNRGSSRSGNTIYF,TGTGCCAGCAGCCACAACAGGGGAAGTTCGCGCTCTGGAAACACCATATATTTT
NA,TRBJ1-1,TRBV20-1,NA,CSARAIFGGYTEAFF,TGCAGTGCTAGAGCGATATTCGGGGGGTATACTGAAGCTTTCTTT
NA,TRBJ2-1,TRBV6-2/TRBV6-3,TRBD2,CASKDSGGRSYNEQFF,TGTGCCAGCAAGGATAGCGGGGGGCGCTCCTACAATGAGCAGTTCTTC
many,TRBJ2-5,TRBV18,TRBD2,CASSAGLAGLQETQYF,TGTGCCAGCTCAGCGGGACTAGCGGGCCTCCAAGAGACCCAGTACTTC
many,TRBJ1-5,TRBV2,NA,CASRGVQGRWQPQHF,TGTGCCAGCAGGGGAGTACAGGGACGATGGCAGCCCCAGCATTTT
many,TRBJ2-3,TRBV20-1,TRBD1,CSASLRGPWTDTQYF,TGCAGTGCTAGCCTCAGGGGGCCATGGACAGATACGCAGTATTTT
many,TRBJ1-4,TRBV7-9,NA,CASSLDSNEKLFF,TGTGCCAGCAGCTTGGACTCTAATGAAAAACTGTTTTTT
many,TRBJ1-5,TRBV20-1,TRBD1,CSAGRQGDQPQHF,TGCAGTGCTGGACGACAGGGTGATCAGCCCCAGCATTTT
many,TRBJ2-1,TRBV4-2,TRBD2,CASSQDSGGATNEQFF,TGTGCCAGCAGCCAAGATAGCGGGGGGGCTACAAATGAGCAGTTCTTC
many,TRBJ2-7,TRBV20-1,NA,CSARLDSSFFEQYF,TGCAGTGCGAGGTTGGACAGTTCTTTTTTCGAGCAGTACTTC
NA,TRBJ1-2,TRBV9,NA,CASSVGWQGYGYTF,TGTGCCAGCAGCGTAGGATGGCAGGGATATGGCTACACCTTC
NA,TRBJ2-2,TRBV27,TRBD2,CASSTRRGSGGPNTGELFF,TGTGCCAGCAGTACCCGGCGGGGTAGCGGGGGCCCGAACACCGGGGAGCTGTTTTTT
once,TRBJ1-2,TRBV20-1,NA,CSARRQGSIGYTF,TGCAGTGCTAGAAGGCAGGGGTCCATTGGCTACACCTTC
many,TRBJ2-7,TRBV10-3,NA,CAISDDPGVRYEQYF,TGTGCCATCAGTGACGACCCAGGGGTCCGCTACGAGCAGTACTTC
NA,TRBJ2-3,TRBV20-1,TRBD1,CSAKVLPGTASPDTQYF,TGCAGTGCTAAAGTCTTACCTGGGACAGCGTCCCCAGATACGCAGTATTTT
many,TRBJ1-2,TRBV7-8,NA,CASSSLGQNYGYTF,TGTGCCAGCAGCTCCCTAGGACAGAACTATGGCTACACCTTC
once,TRBJ2-7,TRBV27,NA,CARSLSGTYEQYF,TGTGCCCGCAGTTTATCGGGGACCTACGAGCAGTACTTC
many,TRBJ1-6,TRBV5-1,NA,CASSLGAGEGNSPLHF,TGCGCCAGCAGCCTGGGCGCGGGGGAAGGTAATTCACCCCTCCACTTT
many,TRBJ1-2,TRBV16,NA,CASSRPAGYYGYTF,TGTGCCAGCAGCCGCCCCGCCGGATACTATGGCTACACCTTC
NA,TRBJ2-1,TRBV2,NA,CASTWSGQGIYNEQFF,TGTGCCAGCACTTGGTCTGGGCAGGGGATTTACAATGAGCAGTTCTTC
many,TRBJ2-7,TRBV27,NA,CASSRDTTYEQYF,TGTGCCAGCAGTCGGGACACAACCTACGAGCAGTACTTC
many,TRBJ2-7,TRBV10-1,TRBD1,CASRGRDRVAPHHEQYF,TGCGCCAGCAGGGGGCGGGACAGGGTAGCCCCCCACCACGAGCAGTACTTC
many,TRBJ2-3,TRBV9,NA,CASSVAEGGPADTQYF,TGTGCCAGCAGCGTAGCTGAGGGGGGGCCCGCAGATACGCAGTATTTT
many,TRBJ2-3,TRBV19,NA,CASSIISGSSTDTQYF,TGTGCCAGTAGTATCATTTCGGGGTCGTCCACAGATACGCAGTATTTT
many,TRBJ2-7,TRBV18,NA,CASSPGQTYEQYF,TGTGCCAGCTCACCTGGACAGACCTACGAGCAGTACTTC
NA,TRBJ2-3,TRBV20-1,NA,CSARATGQGSDTQYF,TGCAGTGCTAGAGCCACGGGACAAGGATCAGATACGCAGTATTTT
NA,TRBJ2-2,TRBV14,NA,CASSQDRPHSGNTGELFF,TGTGCCAGCAGCCAAGATAGGCCCCACTCTGGAAACACCGGGGAGCTGTTTTTT
many,TRBJ2-1,TRBV2,NA,CASNRDLRNEQFF,TGTGCCAGCAATCGGGACCTCCGCAATGAGCAGTTCTTC
many,TRBJ1-3,TRBV6-1,NA,CASSEGEGRGWISIYF,TGTGCCAGCAGTGAAGGGGAGGGGAGGGGGTGGATCTCCATATATTTT
NA,TRBJ2-1,TRBV7-9,TRBD1,CASSVGQGARSYNEQFF,TGTGCCAGCAGCGTAGGACAGGGGGCCCGCTCCTACAATGAGCAGTTCTTC
many,TRBJ2-1,TRBV6-5,TRBD2,CASRPRGAGNEQFF,TGTGCCAGCAGACCGCGGGGGGCTGGCAATGAGCAGTTCTTC
many,TRBJ1-2,TRBV2,TRBD1,CASSEIQGGGYTF,TGTGCCAGCAGTGAAATACAGGGGGGCGGCTACACCTTC
many,TRBJ1-2,TRBV7-6,TRBD1,CASSPSPGQNYGYTF,TGTGCCAGCAGCCCTTCCCCGGGACAGAACTATGGCTACACCTTC
many,TRBJ2-2,TRBV24-1,TRBD1,CATIWADRVIPGELFF,TGTGCCACCATTTGGGCGGACAGGGTGATCCCCGGGGAGCTGTTTTTT
NA,TRBJ1-1,TRBV6-5,NA,CASSRLGVKDEAFF,TGTGCCAGCAGCAGACTGGGGGTGAAGGATGAAGCTTTCTTT
NA,TRBJ2-7,TRBV12-3/TRBV12-4,TRBD2,CASSSGESGGRSREQYF,TGTGCCAGCAGTTCCGGGGAGAGCGGGGGGAGAAGTCGCGAGCAGTACTTC
many,TRBJ2-5,TRBV9,NA,CASRAGMGGGETQYF,TGTGCCAGTCGGGCGGGTATGGGGGGCGGAGAGACCCAGTACTTC
once,TRBJ1-4,TRBV6-5,NA,CAIKGGQATNEKLFF,TGTGCCATCAAAGGCGGGCAGGCAACTAATGAAAAACTGTTTTTT
NA,TRBJ1-1,TRBV19,NA,CASSPPDPYPLNTEAFF,TGTGCCAGTAGTCCCCCCGACCCCTACCCTTTGAACACTGAAGCTTTCTTT
NA,TRBJ1-6,TRBV7-9,NA,CASSKGNSPLHF,TGTGCCAGCAGCAAAGGGAACTCACCCCTCCACTTT
many,TRBJ2-5,TRBV6-2/TRBV6-3,NA,CASRHNRDHQETQYF,TGTGCCAGCAGACACAACAGGGACCATCAAGAGACCCAGTACTTC
many,TRBJ1-2,TRBV7-2,NA,CASSLSGTGNYGYPF,TGTGCCAGCAGCTTATCTGGAACGGGTAACTATGGCTACCCCTTC
many,TRBJ2-5,TRBV28,TRBD1,CASSPWTGNYQETQYF,TGTGCCAGCAGTCCATGGACAGGGAATTACCAAGAGACCCAGTACTTC
NA,TRBJ1-4,TRBV2,NA,CASNERGANEKLFF,TGTGCCAGCAATGAGCGGGGGGCTAATGAAAAACTGTTTTTT
NA,TRBJ1-1,TRBV11-1,NA,CATRGWGSAAEAFF,TGTGCCACCAGGGGCTGGGGTAGCGCCGCTGAAGCTTTCTTT
NA,TRBJ1-5,TRBV30,NA,CAWSDQGWLGQPQHF,TGTGCCTGGAGTGACCAGGGTTGGTTGGGTCAGCCCCAGCATTTT
NA,TRBJ1-4,TRBV15,NA,CATSRDQGGGGEKLFF,TGTGCCACCAGCAGAGATCAGGGAGGCGGTGGTGAAAAACTGTTTTTT
few,TRBJ1-1,TRBV29-1,NA,CSADNTNTEAFF,TGCAGCGCCGACAACACGAACACTGAAGCTTTCTTT
NA,TRBJ1-5,TRBV2,NA,CASSYAVKETQHF,TGTGCCAGCAGTTATGCGGTTAAAGAGACCCAGCATTTT